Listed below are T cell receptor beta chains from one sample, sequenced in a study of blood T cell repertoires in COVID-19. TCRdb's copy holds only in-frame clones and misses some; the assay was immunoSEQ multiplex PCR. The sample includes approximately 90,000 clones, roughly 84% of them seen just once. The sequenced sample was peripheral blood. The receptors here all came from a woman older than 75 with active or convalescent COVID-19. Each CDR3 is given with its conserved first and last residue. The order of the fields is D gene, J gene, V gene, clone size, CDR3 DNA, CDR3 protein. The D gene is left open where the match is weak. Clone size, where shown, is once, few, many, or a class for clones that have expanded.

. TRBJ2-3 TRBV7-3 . TGTGCCAGCAGCCCGGTAATCGGCACAGATACGCAGTATTTT CASSPVIGTDTQYF
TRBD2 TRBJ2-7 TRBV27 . TGTGCCAGCAGCATAAGACAGACCGGGACTAGGACCTACGAGCAGTACTTC CASSIRQTGTRTYEQYF
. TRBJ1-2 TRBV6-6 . TGTGCCAGCAGTTACTCGGGAGGGGGGCCTAGTTATGGCTACACCTTC CASSYSGGGPSYGYTF
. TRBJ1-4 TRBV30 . TGTGCCTGGAGTGGAACCGCCGTGGGGCGAGGTGAAAAACTGTTTTTT CAWSGTAVGRGEKLFF
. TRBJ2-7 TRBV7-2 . TGTGCCAGCAGCTTAAGCGGCGGGACCGTAGCCTACGAGCAGTACTTC CASSLSGGTVAYEQYF
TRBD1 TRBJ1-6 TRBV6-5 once TGTGCCGGAAAAACAGGGGTGGATTCACCCCTCCACTTT CAGKTGVDSPLHF
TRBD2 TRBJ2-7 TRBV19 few TGTGCCAGTAGTACCCAGACCAGAATGACTAGCGGAACCTACGAGCAGTACTTC CASSTQTRMTSGTYEQYF
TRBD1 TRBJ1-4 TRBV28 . TGTGCCAGCAGTTTCCTCCCGGGACAGCGTAATGAAAAACTGTTTTTT CASSFLPGQRNEKLFF
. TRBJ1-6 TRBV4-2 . TGTGCCAGCAGCCAGGATCCGGGCTCCTATAATTCACCCCTCCACTTT CASSQDPGSYNSPLHF
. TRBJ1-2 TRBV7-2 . TGTGCCAGCAGCTTAAATCCCCTGCAGGGTCGTGGCTACACCTTC CASSLNPLQGRGYTF
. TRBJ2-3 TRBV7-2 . TGTGCCAGCAGCTCCATCCCCCCGCGGTTCGGGGGTACGCAGTATTTT CASSSIPPRFGGTQYF
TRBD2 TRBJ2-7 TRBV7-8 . TGTGCCAGCAGCTTAAGAGCGGGGGGGCCCTACGAGCAGTACTTC CASSLRAGGPYEQYF
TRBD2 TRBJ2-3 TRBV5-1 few TGCGCCAGCAGCAATAGCGGGGGATTAGATACGCAGTATTTT CASSNSGGLDTQYF
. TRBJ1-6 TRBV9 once TGTGCCAGCAGCGTAGAGGAGGGGGGGTGGCAAGATAATTCACCCCTCCACTTT CASSVEEGGWQDNSPLHF
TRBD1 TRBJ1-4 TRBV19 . TGTGCCAGTAGCCCCATCCGGGACAGTATCGAAAAACTGTTTTTT CASSPIRDSIEKLFF
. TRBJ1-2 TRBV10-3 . TGTGCCATCAAGAAGGACACCTATGGCTACACCTTC CAIKKDTYGYTF
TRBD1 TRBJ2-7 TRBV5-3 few TGTGCCAGAAGCACACCCGGGACAGGGGCCCCTCGATACGAGCAGTACTTC CARSTPGTGAPRYEQYF
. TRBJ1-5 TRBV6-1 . TGTGCCAGCAGTGAAACCGGGGGGTTTAGCAATCAGCCCCAGCATTTT CASSETGGFSNQPQHF
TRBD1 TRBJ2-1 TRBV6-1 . TGTGCCAGCAGTGAAACCTTACCGGGACAGGGGGTTAATGAGCAGTTCTTC CASSETLPGQGVNEQFF
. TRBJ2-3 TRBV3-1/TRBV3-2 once TGTGCCAGCAGCCAACGGGTAGATACGCAGTATTTT CASSQRVDTQYF
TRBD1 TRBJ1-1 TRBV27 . TGTGCCAGCAGTCGACAGGGGGCCTCGGGTACCGAAGCTTTCTTT CASSRQGASGTEAFF
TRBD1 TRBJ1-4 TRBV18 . TGTGCCAGCTCGCCAGGGACAGTGGGTAATGAAAAACTGTTTTTT CASSPGTVGNEKLFF
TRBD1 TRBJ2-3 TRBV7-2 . TGTGCCAGCAGCTTTTCCATCAGGGGCCAGGGGGTTGAGAGGCGGTATTTT CASSFSIRGQGVERRYF
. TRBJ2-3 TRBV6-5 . TGTGCCAGCAGCGACCTGAGCGATAGCACAGATACGCAGTATTTT CASSDLSDSTDTQYF